This T cell receptor (beta chain) was sequenced in a study of technical replicates of blood from several donors. Trimming shortened V by 2 bases and J by 4 bases, and 5 bases separated the two germline ends. Per the germline V gene, CDR1 is SGHAT and CDR2 is FQDESV (reference sequence). The CDR3 sequence is 13 residues long. Profiling relied on immunoSEQ multiplex PCR, and the TCRdb table lists in-frame clones only, not all of them. The data hold approximately 60,000 clones, with around nine tenths observed a single time. This clonotype was sampled from a human donor in good health. Some clones in this sample may be carry-over from other donors' samples. The specimen was PBMCs. V and J are TRBV11-1 and TRBJ2-2; D uncertain. CDR3 DNA: TGTGCCAGCAGCTTATTATCCACCGGGGAGCTGTTTTTT. Translation: CASSLLSTGELFF. Full variable domain (missing parts from reference TRBV11-1 and TRBJ2-2): EAEVAQSPRYKITEKSQAVAFWCDPISGHATLYWYRQILGQGPELLVQFQDESVVDDSQLPKDRFSAERLKGVDSTLKIQPAELGDSAMYLCASSLLSTGELFFGEGSRLTVL.